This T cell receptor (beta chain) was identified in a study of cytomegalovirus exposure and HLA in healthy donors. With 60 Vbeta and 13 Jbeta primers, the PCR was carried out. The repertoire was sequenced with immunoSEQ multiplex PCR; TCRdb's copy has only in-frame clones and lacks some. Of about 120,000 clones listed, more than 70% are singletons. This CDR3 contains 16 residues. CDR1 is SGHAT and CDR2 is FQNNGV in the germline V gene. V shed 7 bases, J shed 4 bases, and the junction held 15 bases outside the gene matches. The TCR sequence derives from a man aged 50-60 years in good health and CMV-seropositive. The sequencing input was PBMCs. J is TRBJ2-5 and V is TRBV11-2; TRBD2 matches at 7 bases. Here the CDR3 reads CASNGGTAFSRETQYF. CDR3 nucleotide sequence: TGTGCCAGCAACGGGGGGACGGCCTTCAGTCGAGAGACCCAGTACTTC. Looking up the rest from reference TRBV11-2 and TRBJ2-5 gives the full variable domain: EAGVAQSPRYKIIEKRQSVAFWCNPISGHATLYWYQQILGQGPKLLIQFQNNGVVDDSQLPKDRFSAERLKGVDSTLKIQPAKLEDSAVYLCASNGGTAFSRETQYFGPGTRLLVL.